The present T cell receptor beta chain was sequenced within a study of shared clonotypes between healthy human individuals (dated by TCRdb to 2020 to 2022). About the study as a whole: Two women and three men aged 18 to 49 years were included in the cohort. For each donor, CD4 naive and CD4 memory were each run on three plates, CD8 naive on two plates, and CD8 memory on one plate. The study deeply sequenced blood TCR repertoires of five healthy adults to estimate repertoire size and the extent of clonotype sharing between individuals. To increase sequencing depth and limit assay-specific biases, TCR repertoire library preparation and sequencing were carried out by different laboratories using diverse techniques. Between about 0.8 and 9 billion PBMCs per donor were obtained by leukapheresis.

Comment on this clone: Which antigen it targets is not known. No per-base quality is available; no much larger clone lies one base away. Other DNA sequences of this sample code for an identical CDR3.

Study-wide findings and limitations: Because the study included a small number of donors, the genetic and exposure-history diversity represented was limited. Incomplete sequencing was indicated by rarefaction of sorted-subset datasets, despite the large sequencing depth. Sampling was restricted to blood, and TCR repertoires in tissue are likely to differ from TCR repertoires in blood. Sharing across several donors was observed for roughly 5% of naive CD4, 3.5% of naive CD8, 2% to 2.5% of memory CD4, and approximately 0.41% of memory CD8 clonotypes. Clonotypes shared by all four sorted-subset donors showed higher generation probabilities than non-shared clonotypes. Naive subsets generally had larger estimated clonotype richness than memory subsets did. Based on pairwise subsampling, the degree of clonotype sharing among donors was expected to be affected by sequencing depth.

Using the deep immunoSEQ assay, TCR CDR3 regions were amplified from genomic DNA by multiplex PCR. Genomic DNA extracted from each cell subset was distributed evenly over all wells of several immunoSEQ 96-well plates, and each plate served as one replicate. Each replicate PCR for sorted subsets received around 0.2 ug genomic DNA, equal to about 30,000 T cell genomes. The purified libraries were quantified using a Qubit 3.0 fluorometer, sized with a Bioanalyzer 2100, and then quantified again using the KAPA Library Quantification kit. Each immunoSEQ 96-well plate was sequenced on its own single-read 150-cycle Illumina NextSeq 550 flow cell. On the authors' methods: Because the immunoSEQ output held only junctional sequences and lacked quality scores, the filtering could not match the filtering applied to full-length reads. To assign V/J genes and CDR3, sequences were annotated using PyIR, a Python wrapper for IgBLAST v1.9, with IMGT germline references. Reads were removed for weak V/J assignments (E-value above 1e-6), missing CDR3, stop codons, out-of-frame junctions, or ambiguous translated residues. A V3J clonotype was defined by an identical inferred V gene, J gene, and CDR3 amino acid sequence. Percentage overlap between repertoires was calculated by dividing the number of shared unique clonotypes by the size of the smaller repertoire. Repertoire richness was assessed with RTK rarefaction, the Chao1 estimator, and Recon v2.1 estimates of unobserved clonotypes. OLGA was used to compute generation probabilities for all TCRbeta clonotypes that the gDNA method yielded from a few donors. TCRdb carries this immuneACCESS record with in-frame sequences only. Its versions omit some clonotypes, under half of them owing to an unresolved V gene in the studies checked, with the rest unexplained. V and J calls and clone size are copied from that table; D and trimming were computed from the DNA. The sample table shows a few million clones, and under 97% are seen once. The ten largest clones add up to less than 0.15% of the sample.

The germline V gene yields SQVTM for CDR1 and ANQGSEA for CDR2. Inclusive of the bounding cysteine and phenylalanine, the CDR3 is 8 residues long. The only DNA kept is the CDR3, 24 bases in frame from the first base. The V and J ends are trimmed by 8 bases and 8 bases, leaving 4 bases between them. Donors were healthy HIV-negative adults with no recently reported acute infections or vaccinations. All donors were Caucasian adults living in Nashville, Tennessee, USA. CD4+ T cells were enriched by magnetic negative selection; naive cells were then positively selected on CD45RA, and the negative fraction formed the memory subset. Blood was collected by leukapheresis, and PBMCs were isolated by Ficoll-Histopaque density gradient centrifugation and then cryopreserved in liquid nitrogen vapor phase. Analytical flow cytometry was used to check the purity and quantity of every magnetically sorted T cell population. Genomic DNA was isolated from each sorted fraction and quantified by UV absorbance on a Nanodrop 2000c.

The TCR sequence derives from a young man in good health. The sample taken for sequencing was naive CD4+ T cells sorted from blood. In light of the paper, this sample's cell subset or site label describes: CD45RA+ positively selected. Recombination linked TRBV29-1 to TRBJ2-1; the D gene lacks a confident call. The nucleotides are TGCAGCTCAGATGAGCAGTTCTTC. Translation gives CSSDEQFF.